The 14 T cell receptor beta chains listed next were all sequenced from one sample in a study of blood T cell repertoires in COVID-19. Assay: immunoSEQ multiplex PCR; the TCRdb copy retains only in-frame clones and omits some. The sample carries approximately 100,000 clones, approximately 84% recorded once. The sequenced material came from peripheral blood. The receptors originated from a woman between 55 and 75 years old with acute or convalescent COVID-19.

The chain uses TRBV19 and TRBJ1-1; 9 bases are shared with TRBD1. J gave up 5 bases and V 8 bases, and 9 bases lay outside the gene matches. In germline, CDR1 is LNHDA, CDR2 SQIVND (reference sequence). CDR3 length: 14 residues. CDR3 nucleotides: TGTGCCAGTGATTACAGGGGGCAAGGAACTGAAGCTTTCTTT. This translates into CASDYRGQGTEAFF.

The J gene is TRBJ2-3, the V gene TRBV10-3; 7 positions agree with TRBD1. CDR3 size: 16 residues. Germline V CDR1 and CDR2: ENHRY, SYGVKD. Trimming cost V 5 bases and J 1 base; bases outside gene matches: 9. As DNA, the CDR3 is TGTGCCATCAGTAGAACTGACAGGGTCGGCACAGATACGCAGTATTTT. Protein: CAISRTDRVGTDTQYF.

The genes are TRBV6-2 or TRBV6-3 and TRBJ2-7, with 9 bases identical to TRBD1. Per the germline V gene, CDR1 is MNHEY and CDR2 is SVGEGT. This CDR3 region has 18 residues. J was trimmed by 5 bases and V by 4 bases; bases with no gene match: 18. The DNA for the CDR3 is TGTGCCAGCAGTTCAGTCCCGGGACAGGGAAGGAGGGTCCACGAGCAGTACTTC. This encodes CASSSVPGQGRRVHEQYF.

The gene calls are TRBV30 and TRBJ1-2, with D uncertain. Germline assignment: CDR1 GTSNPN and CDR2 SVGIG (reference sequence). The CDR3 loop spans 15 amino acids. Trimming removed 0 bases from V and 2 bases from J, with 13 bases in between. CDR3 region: CAWSVRRSANYGYTF. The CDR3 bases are TGTGCCTGGAGTGTACGGCGGAGCGCCAACTATGGCTACACCTTC.

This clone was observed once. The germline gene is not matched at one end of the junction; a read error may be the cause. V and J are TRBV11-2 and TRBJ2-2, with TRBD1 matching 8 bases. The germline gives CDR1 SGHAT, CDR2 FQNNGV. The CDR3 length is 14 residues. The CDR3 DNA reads TGTGCCAGCAGCCTAGACAGGGGCGCCGGGGAGCTGTTTTTT. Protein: CASSLDRGAGELFF.

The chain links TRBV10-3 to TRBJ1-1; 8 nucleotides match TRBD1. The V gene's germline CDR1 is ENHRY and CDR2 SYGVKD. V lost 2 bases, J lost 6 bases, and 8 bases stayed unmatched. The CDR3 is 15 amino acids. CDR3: CAISEPTGGRAEAFF. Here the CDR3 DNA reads TGTGCCATCAGTGAGCCCACAGGGGGGAGGGCTGAAGCTTTCTTT.

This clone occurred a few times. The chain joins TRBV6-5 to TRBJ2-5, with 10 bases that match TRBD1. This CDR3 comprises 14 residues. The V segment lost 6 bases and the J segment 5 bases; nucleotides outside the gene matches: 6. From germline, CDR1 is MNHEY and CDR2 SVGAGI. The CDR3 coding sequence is TGTGCCAGCAGGATAGGACAGGGGGGGGAGACCCAGTACTTC. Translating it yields CASRIGQGGETQYF.

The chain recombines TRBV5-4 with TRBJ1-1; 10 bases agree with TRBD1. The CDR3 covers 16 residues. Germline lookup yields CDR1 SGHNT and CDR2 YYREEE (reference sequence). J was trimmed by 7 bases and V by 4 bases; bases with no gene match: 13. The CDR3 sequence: CASSPKGQGMGNEAFF. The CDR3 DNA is TGTGCCAGCAGCCCCAAGGGACAGGGGATGGGTAATGAAGCTTTCTTT.

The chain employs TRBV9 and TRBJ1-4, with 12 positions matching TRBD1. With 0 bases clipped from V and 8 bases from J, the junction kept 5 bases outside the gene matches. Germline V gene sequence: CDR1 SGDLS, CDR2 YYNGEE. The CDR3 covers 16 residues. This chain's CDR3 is CASSVDLGQGAEKLFF. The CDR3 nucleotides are TGTGCCAGCAGCGTAGACCTGGGACAGGGGGCGGAAAAACTGTTTTTT.

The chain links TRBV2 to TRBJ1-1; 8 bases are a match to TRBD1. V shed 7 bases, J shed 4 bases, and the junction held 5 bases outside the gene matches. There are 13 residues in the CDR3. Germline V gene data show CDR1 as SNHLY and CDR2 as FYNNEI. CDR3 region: CASKEDRGTEAFF. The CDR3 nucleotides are TGTGCCAGCAAGGAAGACAGGGGCACTGAAGCTTTCTTT.

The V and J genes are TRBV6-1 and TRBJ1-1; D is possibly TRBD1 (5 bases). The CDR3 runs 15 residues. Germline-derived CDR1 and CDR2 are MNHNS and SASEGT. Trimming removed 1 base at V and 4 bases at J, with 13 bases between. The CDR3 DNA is TGTGCCAGCAGTGAAGTGGCGGGGAGGGGCACTGAAGCTTTCTTT. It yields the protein CASSEVAGRGTEAFF.

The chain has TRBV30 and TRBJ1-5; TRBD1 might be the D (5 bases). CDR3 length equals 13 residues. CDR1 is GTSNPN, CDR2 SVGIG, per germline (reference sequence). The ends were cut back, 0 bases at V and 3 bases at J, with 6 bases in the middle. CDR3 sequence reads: CAWSVRDNQPQHF. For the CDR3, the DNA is TGTGCCTGGAGTGTCAGGGACAATCAGCCCCAGCATTTT.

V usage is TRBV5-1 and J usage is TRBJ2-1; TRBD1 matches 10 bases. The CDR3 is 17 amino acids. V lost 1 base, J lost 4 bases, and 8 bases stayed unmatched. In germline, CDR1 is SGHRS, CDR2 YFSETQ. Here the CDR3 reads CASSLNPGTGDYNEQFF. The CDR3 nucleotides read TGCGCCAGCAGCTTGAATCCGGGGACAGGGGATTACAATGAGCAGTTCTTC.

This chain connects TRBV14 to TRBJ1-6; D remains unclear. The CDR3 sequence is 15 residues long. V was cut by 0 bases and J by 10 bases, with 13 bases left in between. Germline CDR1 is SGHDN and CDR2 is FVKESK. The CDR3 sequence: CASSQDGWYGSPLHF. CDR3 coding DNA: TGTGCCAGCAGCCAAGATGGGTGGTACGGGTCACCCCTCCACTTT.